This T cell receptor beta chain came from a study of T cells in Graves' hyperthyroidism and ophthalmopathy. Study observations and caveats: Classification by a 13 V-J model distinguished ophthalmopathy from stable hyperthyroidism. Most clonotypes expanded in thyroid above 0.001 were likewise present in blood.

Ophthalmopathy cases met thresholds of Clinical Activity Score at least 3, NOSPECS grade at least 4 and duration under 3 months. The germline V gene encodes CDR1 SGHVS and CDR2 FQNEAQ. Trimming took off 1 base at V and 11 bases at J, with 14 bases between the two ends. The CDR3 has 13 amino acids. Amplification of TCR beta CDR3 regions was performed using RNA transcripts as template. First-round RT-PCR with HTBI primers amplified the TCR CDR3 region. TCRdb itself ran the multiplex PCR reads through MiXCR, one entry per CDR3 protein. The sample includes around 300,000 distinct CDR3 sequences, around 15% of them seen just once. This clonotype was counted only a few times. Its matching antigen is unknown.

Sequencing used blood. J is TRBJ1-1 and V is TRBV7-8; no definite D call. This sequence originates from a woman in her thirties or forties with Graves' ophthalmopathy. CDR3: CASSLGLLGLAFF. Here the CDR3 DNA reads TGTGCCAGCAGCTTAGGCCTGTTAGGGTTGGCTTTCTTT.